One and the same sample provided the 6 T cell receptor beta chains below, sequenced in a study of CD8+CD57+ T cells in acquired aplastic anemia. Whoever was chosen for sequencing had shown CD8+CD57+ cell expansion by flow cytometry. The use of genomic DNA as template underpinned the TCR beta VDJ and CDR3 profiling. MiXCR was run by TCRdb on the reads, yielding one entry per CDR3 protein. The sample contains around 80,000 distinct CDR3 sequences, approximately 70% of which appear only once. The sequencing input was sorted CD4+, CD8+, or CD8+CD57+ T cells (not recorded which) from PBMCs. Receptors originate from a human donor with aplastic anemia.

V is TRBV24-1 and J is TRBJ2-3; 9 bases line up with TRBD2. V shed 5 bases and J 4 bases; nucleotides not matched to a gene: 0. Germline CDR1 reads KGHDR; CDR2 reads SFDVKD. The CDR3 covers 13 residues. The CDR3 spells CATSVAGADTQYF. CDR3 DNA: TGTGCCACCAGTGTAGCGGGAGCAGATACGCAGTATTTT.

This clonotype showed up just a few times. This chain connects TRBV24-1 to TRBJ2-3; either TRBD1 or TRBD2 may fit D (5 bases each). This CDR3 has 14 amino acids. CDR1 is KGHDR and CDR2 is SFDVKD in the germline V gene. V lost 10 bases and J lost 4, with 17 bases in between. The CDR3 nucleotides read TGTGCCACTCAGGGAGAGGGGTATGCAGATACGCAGTATTTT. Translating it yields CATQGEGYADTQYF.

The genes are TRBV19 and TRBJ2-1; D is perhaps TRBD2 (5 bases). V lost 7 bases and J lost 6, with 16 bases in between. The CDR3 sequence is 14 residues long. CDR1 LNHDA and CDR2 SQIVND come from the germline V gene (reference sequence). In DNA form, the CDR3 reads TGTGCCAGTACCCTAGCTGGGGTCCCCAATGAGCAGTTCTTC. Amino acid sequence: CASTLAGVPNEQFF.

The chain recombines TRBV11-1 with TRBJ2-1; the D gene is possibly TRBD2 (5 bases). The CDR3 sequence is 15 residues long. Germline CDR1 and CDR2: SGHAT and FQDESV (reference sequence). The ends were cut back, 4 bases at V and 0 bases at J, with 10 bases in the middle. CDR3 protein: CASSSERSSYNEQFF. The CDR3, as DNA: TGTGCCAGCAGCTCCGAGCGGAGCTCCTACAATGAGCAGTTCTTC.

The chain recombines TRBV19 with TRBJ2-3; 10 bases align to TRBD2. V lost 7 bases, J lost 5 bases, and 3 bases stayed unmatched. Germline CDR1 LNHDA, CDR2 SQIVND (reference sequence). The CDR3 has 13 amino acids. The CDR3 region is CASMKRGGDTQYF. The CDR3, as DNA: TGTGCCAGTATGAAGCGGGGGGGAGATACGCAGTATTTT. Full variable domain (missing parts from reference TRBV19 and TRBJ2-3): DGGITQSPKYLFRKEGQNVTLSCEQNLNHDAMYWYRQDPGQGLRLIYYSQIVNDFQKGDIAEGYSVSREKKESFPLTVTSAQKNPTAFYLCASMKRGGDTQYFGPGTRLTVL.

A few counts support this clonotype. Here the CDR3 DNA reads TGTGCCACCAGGGGCGGTGAAGCCTACAATGAGCAGTTCTTC. It codes for CATRGGEAYNEQFF. This chain uses TRBV15 with TRBJ2-1; the D is unclear. Trimming shortened V by 6 bases and J by 2 bases, and 11 bases separated the two germline ends. The germline V gene encodes CDR1 LNHNV and CDR2 YYDKDF (reference sequence). The CDR3 length is 14 residues.